These T cell receptor beta chains were read from a single sample in a study of identical twins' blood T cells. One entry per CDR3 protein, called by TCRdb with MiXCR from the 5' RACE reads. The sample shows 300,000 to 400,000 distinct CDR3 sequences, 28% of them seen only once. Sample: PBMCs. Receptors originate from a woman aged 18-49 years in good health. The CDR3 runs from the conserved cysteine through the conserved F or W. A D gene is named only where the DNA matches it firmly. The size field is filled for only some rows; it gives once, few, many or a size class.

clone size,J gene,D gene,V gene,CDR3 DNA,CDR3 protein
many,TRBJ2-1,TRBD2,TRBV20-1,TGCAGTGCTCGCACCTCGGGGACTAGCGAGTTCTTC,CSARTSGTSEFF
.,TRBJ1-1,TRBD1,TRBV18,TGTGCCAGCTCACTGGAGACAGGGATGGACACTGAAGCTTTCTTT,CASSLETGMDTEAFF
few,TRBJ2-1,.,TRBV7-3,TGTGCCATTCGTCGGATTGTCGATGAGCAGTTCTTC,CAIRRIVDEQFF
.,TRBJ1-1,.,TRBV12-3/TRBV12-4,TGTGCCAGCAGGCCGCAGGGATGGGACACTGAAGATTTCTTT,CASRPQGWDTEDFF
.,TRBJ1-5,.,TRBV28,TGTGCCAGCAATTCCGGTCCTACTCATCAGCCCCAGCATTTT,CASNSGPTHQPQHF
few,TRBJ2-5,TRBD1,TRBV29-1,TGCAGCGTTAGACAGGGGTTCGAGACCCAGTACTTC,CSVRQGFETQYF
few,TRBJ2-7,.,TRBV24-1,TGTGCCACCAGCCTTTCAGCCGTCGAGCAGTACTTC,CATSLSAVEQYF
few,TRBJ1-2,TRBD1,TRBV29-1,TGCAGCGTTTCCCGGGACAGGGGATATAACTATGGCTACACCTTC,CSVSRDRGYNYGYTF
many,TRBJ1-3,.,TRBV20-1,TGCAGTGCTAATCAAGGGCCTGGAAACACCATATATTTT,CSANQGPGNTIYF
few,TRBJ1-1,.,TRBV29-1,TGCAGCGTCGGCCTCGCTTCGAACACTGAAGCTTTCTTT,CSVGLASNTEAFF
.,TRBJ2-2,TRBD1,TRBV6-5,TGTGCCAGCAGTTACGGGACAGTTGGCACCGGGGAGCTGTTTTTT,CASSYGTVGTGELFF
few,TRBJ1-1,.,TRBV29-1,TGCAGCGCGGACAGTCTGAACACTGAAGCTTTCTTT,CSADSLNTEAFF
.,TRBJ1-1,.,TRBV19,TGTGCCAGTAGTATACGGGGGGGGCGGTGGACTGAAGCTTTCTTT,CASSIRGGRWTEAFF
.,TRBJ1-5,.,TRBV7-6,TGTGCCAGCAGCATATCAGAGAATCAGCCCCAGCATTTT,CASSISENQPQHF
many,TRBJ2-1,.,TRBV9,TGTGCCAGCAGCGGATACAGGGATCTTTCGAATGAGCAGTTCTTC,CASSGYRDLSNEQFF
.,TRBJ1-1,.,TRBV20-1,TGCAGTGCTAGGAACTATGAAGCTTTCTTT,CSARNYEAFF
few,TRBJ1-2,TRBD1,TRBV28,TGTGCCAGCAGCCAGACAGGGGAACTAATTTATGGCTACACCTTC,CASSQTGELIYGYTF
few,TRBJ1-2,.,TRBV20-1,TGCAGTGCTAGAGATCGAGGGCGCTATGGCTACACCTTC,CSARDRGRYGYTF
few,TRBJ2-1,.,TRBV20-1,TGCAGTGCTCGAGTTTTGGACAGATACAATGAGCAGTTCTTC,CSARVLDRYNEQFF
.,TRBJ2-2,.,TRBV3-1,TGTGCCAGCAGCCAAGTTGACGGGGAGCTGTTTTTT,CASSQVDGELFF
.,TRBJ2-3,TRBD2,TRBV20-1,TGCAGTGCAACAGGACTAGCGGGTAGCACAGATACGCAGTATTTT,CSATGLAGSTDTQYF
many,TRBJ1-4,.,TRBV18,TGTGCCAGCTCACCGAGGGTGAATGAAAAACTGTTTTTT,CASSPRVNEKLFF
.,TRBJ1-2,.,TRBV2,TGTGCCATCCCCCCGGGGGTGGCTAACTATGGCTACACCTTC,CAIPPGVANYGYTF
once,TRBJ1-2,.,TRBV7-9,TGTGCCAGCAGCTTCGGGCAAACTAACTATGGCTACACCTTC,CASSFGQTNYGYTF
once,TRBJ1-1,.,TRBV29-1,TGCAGCGTTGAGGACAGCAGGCGGGGCACTGAAGCTTTCTTT,CSVEDSRRGTEAFF
.,TRBJ1-2,.,TRBV3-1,TGTGCCAGCAGCCATTCGACGAACTATGGCTACACCTTC,CASSHSTNYGYTF
few,TRBJ1-5,.,TRBV6-1,TGTGCCAGCACCCACTTAGGGTCAGGCGTGGCTTTT,CASTHLGSGVAF
.,TRBJ1-2,.,TRBV3-1,TGTGCCAGCAGCCCCCTGAGAGGCGGACTGATGAACTATGGCTACACCTTC,CASSPLRGGLMNYGYTF
.,TRBJ1-1,.,TRBV10-3,TGTGCCATCAAGGGGCTGTCTCACACTGAAGCTTTCTTT,CAIKGLSHTEAFF
.,TRBJ1-4,TRBD1,TRBV6-5,TGTTCCAGCAGGGGGAATGGAAAACTGTTTTTT,CSSRGNGKLFF
.,TRBJ2-7,.,TRBV20-1,TGCAGTGCTAGAGCCAACAGCCCCTACGAGCAGTACTTC,CSARANSPYEQYF
few,TRBJ2-7,.,TRBV6-5,TGTGCCACCCGACCCGGGAGCTCCTACGAGCAGTACTTC,CATRPGSSYEQYF